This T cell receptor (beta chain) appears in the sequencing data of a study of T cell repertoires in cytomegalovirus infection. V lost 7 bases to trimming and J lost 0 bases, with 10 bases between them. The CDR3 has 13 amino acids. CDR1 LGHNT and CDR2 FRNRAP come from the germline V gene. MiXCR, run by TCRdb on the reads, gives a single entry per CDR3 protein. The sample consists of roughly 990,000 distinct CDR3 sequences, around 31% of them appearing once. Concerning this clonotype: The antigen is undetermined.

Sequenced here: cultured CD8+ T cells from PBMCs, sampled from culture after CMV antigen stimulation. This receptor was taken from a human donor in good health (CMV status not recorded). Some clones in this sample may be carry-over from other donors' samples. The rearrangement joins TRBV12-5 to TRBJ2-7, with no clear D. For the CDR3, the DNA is TGTGCTAGTGCGGATTTGTCCTCCTACGAGCAGTACTTC. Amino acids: CASADLSSYEQYF. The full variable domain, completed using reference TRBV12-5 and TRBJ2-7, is DARVTQTPRHKVTEMGQEVTMRCQPILGHNTVFWYRQTMMQGLELLAYFRNRAPLDDSGMPKDRFSAEMPDATLATLKIQPSEPRDSAVYFCASADLSSYEQYFGPGTRLTVT.